What follows are 16 T cell receptor beta chains derived from one specimen sequenced in a study of response to subunit inactivated influenza vaccine. TCRdb itself ran the RT-PCR reads through MiXCR, one entry per CDR3 protein. Of 150,000 or so distinct CDR3 sequences in the sample, about 11% were seen once. This sample comprised non-naive T cells sorted from PBMCs, obtained around seven weeks after vaccination. These receptors came from a man in his forties or fifties who received an inactivated influenza vaccine.

This chain uses TRBV20-1 with TRBJ2-7, with D possibly matching TRBD1 (6 bases). The CDR3 runs to 13 residues. The germline V gene has CDR1 DFQATT and CDR2 SNEGSKA (reference sequence). V was clipped by 5 bases and J by 3 bases, with 14 bases between them. CDR3: CSAPDRSLYEQYF. In DNA, the CDR3 is TGCAGTGCTCCCGACAGGAGCCTCTACGAGCAGTACTTC.

Ten or more counts support this clonotype. The V and J genes are TRBV3-1 and TRBJ2-5; no firm D call. In germline, CDR1 is LGHDT, CDR2 YNNKEL (reference sequence). This CDR3 spans 12 amino acids. V shed 1 base and J shed 7 bases, with 7 bases lying between them. In nucleotides, the CDR3 is TGTGCCAGCAGCCAAGGAGAAGTGACCCAGTACTTC. Translation gives CASSQGEVTQYF.

The chain uses TRBV5-5 and TRBJ1-2, with 8 bases that match TRBD1. This CDR3 has 16 amino acids. V gave up 4 bases and J gave up 0 bases; unmatched junction bases: 8. Germline CDR1 reads SGHKS; CDR2 reads YYEKEE (reference sequence). The CDR3 region is CASSPGQGSPNYGYTF. The DNA of the CDR3 is TGTGCCAGCAGCCCCGGACAGGGCTCGCCTAACTATGGCTACACCTTC.

This chain joins TRBV2 and TRBJ2-7, with a weak D call TRBD1 (5 bases). The V end lost 7 bases, the J end lost 1 base, and 20 bases lay between the germline ends. Germline-derived CDR1 and CDR2 are SNHLY and FYNNEI. There are 16 residues in the CDR3. CDR3 nucleotide sequence: TGTGCCAGCACTATGGCAAAGGGGCTTGCTTCCTACGAGCAGTACTTC. This gives the protein CASTMAKGLASYEQYF.

This clonotype was seen ten or more times. The V and J genes are TRBV12-3 or TRBV12-4 and TRBJ2-3; the match to TRBD2 covers 13 bases. This CDR3 region has 15 residues. With V trimmed by 6 bases and J by 4 bases, 4 bases remained unmatched. Here the CDR3 DNA reads TGTGCCAGCAGACGGACTAGCGGGAGACCAGATACGCAGTATTTT. Translated, it gives CASRRTSGRPDTQYF.

This clonotype showed up many times. The genes are TRBV11-2 and TRBJ2-3; no reliable D call. Germline CDR1 is SGHAT and CDR2 is FQNNGV. The CDR3 runs to 11 residues. V was pared by 3 bases and J by 5 bases, with 3 bases between. CDR3: CASSLVDTQYF. In DNA form, the CDR3 reads TGTGCCAGCAGCTTGGTAGATACGCAGTATTTT.

The chain joins TRBV25-1 to TRBJ2-7; 7 bases fit TRBD1. Losses at the gene ends were 2 bases for V and 2 bases for J; bases not matched to a gene: 3. CDR1 and CDR2 (germline): MGHDK, SYGVNS. The CDR3 covers 14 residues. Here the CDR3 reads CASSEGTDPYEQYF. The DNA of the CDR3 is TGTGCCAGCAGTGAAGGGACAGACCCCTACGAGCAGTACTTC.

This clonotype was detected ten times or more. The CDR3 reads CSALGGVRRNTEAFF. For the CDR3, the DNA is TGCAGTGCCCTCGGGGGTGTGAGGAGGAACACTGAAGCTTTCTTT. The rearrangement joins TRBV20-1 to TRBJ1-1, with D tentatively TRBD1 (5 bases). V lost 6 bases, J lost 1 base, and 18 bases lay in between. This CDR3 spans 15 amino acids. CDR1 is DFQATT and CDR2 is SNEGSKA in the germline V gene (reference sequence).

The chain uses TRBV20-1 and TRBJ1-2; the D gene is possibly TRBD1 (6 bases). The CDR3 runs to 13 residues. Germline CDR1 is DFQATT and CDR2 is SNEGSKA (reference sequence). The V end lost 8 bases, the J end lost 5 bases, and 18 bases lay between the germline ends. The CDR3: CSPEGGLGYGYTF. For the CDR3, the DNA is TGCAGTCCCGAGGGGGGGCTTGGGTATGGCTACACCTTC.

At least ten counts were recorded for this clonotype. The chain is built from TRBV3-1 and TRBJ2-7; D not resolved. This CDR3 contains 13 residues. CDR1 and CDR2 from the germline V gene are LGHDT and YNNKEL (reference sequence). Trimming took off 3 bases at V and 1 base at J, with 7 bases between the two ends. CDR3 sequence reads: CASSQSSSYEQYF. The CDR3 DNA sequence: TGTGCCAGCAGCCAGAGCAGTTCCTACGAGCAGTACTTC.

This clonotype appeared many times. The J gene is TRBJ2-4, the V gene TRBV12-3 or TRBV12-4, with D possibly being TRBD1 or TRBD2 (5 bases each). This CDR3 spans 14 amino acids. V was clipped by 5 bases and J by 5 bases, with 13 bases between them. The CDR3 region has the DNA TGTGCCAGCAGTCTGGGACGGCTGCAAAACATTCAGTACTTC. Its protein product is CASSLGRLQNIQYF.

This clonotype turned up a few times. This chain connects TRBV7-2 to TRBJ1-6; D is undetermined. The germline CDR1 and CDR2 sequences are SGHTA and FQGNSA. V shed 1 base and J shed 9 bases, with 4 bases lying between them. CDR3 length: 12 residues. This CDR3 reads CASSLGASPLHF. CDR3 sequence (DNA): TGTGCCAGCAGCTTAGGTGCTTCACCCCTCCACTTT.

This clonotype is labeled medium-sized. This chain uses TRBV7-9 with TRBJ1-6; 7 bases line up with TRBD1. The CDR3 is made up of 15 amino acids. CDR1 and CDR2 (germline): SEHNR, FQNEAQ (reference sequence). V shed 5 bases, J shed 10 bases, and the junction held 11 bases outside the gene matches. The CDR3 reads CASSPVTGIGSPLHF. The CDR3 coding sequence is TGTGCCAGCAGCCCGGTGACAGGGATTGGATCACCCCTCCACTTT.

This clonotype was seen repeatedly, ten times or more. This chain links TRBV7-3 with TRBJ2-1, with a tentative D call TRBD2 (5 bases). There are 13 residues in the CDR3. V was trimmed by 4 bases and J by 5 bases, leaving 9 bases between them. The germline V gene has CDR1 SGHTA and CDR2 FQGTGA. CDR3 loop: CASSSQRDNEQFF. CDR3 DNA sequence: TGTGCCAGCAGCTCCCAGAGGGACAATGAGCAGTTCTTC.

The V and J genes are TRBV19 and TRBJ2-3, with 7 nucleotides matching TRBD2. Germline assignment: CDR1 LNHDA and CDR2 SQIVND (reference sequence). J gave up 7 bases and V 10 bases, and 11 bases lay outside the gene matches. This CDR3 region has 13 residues. The CDR3 DNA sequence: TGTGCCACAGCGCTAACGGGAGGTTATACGCAGTATTTT. Protein sequence: CATALTGGYTQYF. The variable domain in full, completed from reference TRBV19 and TRBJ2-3, reads DGGITQSPKYLFRKEGQNVTLSCEQNLNHDAMYWYRQDPGQGLRLIYYSQIVNDFQKGDIAEGYSVSREKKESFPLTVTSAQKNPTAFYLCATALTGGYTQYFGPGTRLTVL.

There are many counts of this clonotype. V is TRBV27 and J is TRBJ2-1; 8 nucleotides align to TRBD2. Germline values: CDR1 MNHEY, CDR2 SMNVEV (reference sequence). The CDR3 spans 15 residues. J was trimmed by 9 bases and V by 2 bases; bases with no gene match: 9. CDR3 protein: CASSLKGGGTPEQFF. The CDR3 coding sequence is TGTGCCAGCAGTTTAAAAGGCGGGGGGACCCCTGAGCAGTTCTTC.